The present TCR beta chain was sequenced within a study of blood T cell repertoires in COVID-19. As for the study in general: The United States, Italy and Spain provided the acute and convalescent COVID-19 samples. T cells, B-cell-depleted T cells, or PBMCs provided the cDNA or gDNA that served as material.

Original processing methods: Reference gene primer amplification gave nucleated cell count estimates. The table came from immunoSEQ multiplex PCR; TCRdb's copy has only in-frame clones and leaves some out. The V and J calls and clone size are taken from that table; D and trimming were inferred from the DNA. Among 300,000 to 350,000 clones, about nine tenths were seen once, and the ten largest hold 5.5% to 7.5%. This TCR came from an older woman with COVID-19, enrolled during active disease. Sequencing input: peripheral blood.

CDR3 sequence reads: CASSKPSSTDTQYF. As DNA, the CDR3 is TGCGCCAGCAGCAAGCCCTCTAGCACAGATACGCAGTATTTT. The rearrangement joins TRBV5-1 to TRBJ2-3; D not certain. V was cut by 4 bases and J by 0 bases, with 9 bases left in between. CDR1 is SGHRS, CDR2 YFSETQ, per germline. The CDR3 length is 14 residues. The complete variable domain, with remaining parts taken from reference TRBV5-1 and TRBJ2-3, reads KAGVTQTPRYLIKTRGQQVTLSCSPISGHRSVSWYQQTPGQGLQFLFEYFSETQRNKGNFPGRFSGRQFSNSRSEMNVSTLELGDSALYLCASSKPSSTDTQYFGPGTRLTVL.